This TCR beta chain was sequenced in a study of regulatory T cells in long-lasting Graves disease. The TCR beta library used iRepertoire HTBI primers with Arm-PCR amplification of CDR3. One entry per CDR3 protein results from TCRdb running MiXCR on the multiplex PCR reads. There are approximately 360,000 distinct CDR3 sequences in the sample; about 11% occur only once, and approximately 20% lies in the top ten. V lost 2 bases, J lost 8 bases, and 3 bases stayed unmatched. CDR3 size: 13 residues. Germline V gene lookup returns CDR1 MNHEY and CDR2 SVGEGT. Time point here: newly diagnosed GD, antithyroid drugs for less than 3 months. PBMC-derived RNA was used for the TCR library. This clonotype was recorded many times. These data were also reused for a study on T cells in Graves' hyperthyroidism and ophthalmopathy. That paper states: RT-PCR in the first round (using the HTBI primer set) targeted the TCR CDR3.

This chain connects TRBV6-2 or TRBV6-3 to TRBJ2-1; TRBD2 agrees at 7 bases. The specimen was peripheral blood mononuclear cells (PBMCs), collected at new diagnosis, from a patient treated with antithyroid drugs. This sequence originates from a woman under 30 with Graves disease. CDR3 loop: CASSYSAGDEQFF. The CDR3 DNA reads TGTGCCAGCAGTTACAGCGCGGGGGATGAGCAGTTCTTC.